Below, 14 T cell receptor beta chains from the same sample are listed, as sequenced in a study of human T cells and chemical hapten exposure (dated by TCRdb to the early 2020s). Libraries were prepared through RACE. Sequenced on a NextSeq 500. The raw public reads went through TCRdb reprocessing: fastp at Q25, MiXCR clone calling, in-frame beta chains kept. Entries that share a CDR3 protein sequence are merged under the most common genes and DNA. For this sample there are 130,000 or so distinct CDR3 sequences; about 9.4% appear just once. Roughly 1.8% of the sample belongs to the ten largest clones. The time point label, as the study defines it: healthy volunteer bleed at 2 weeks. Total RNA was extracted from unfractionated whole blood collected in Tempus Blood RNA tubes. The source material was whole blood. The origin of the receptors is a male donor in good health. Some clones in this sample may be carry-over from other donors' samples.

A few counts support this clonotype. This chain links TRBV6-5 with TRBJ2-7, with TRBD1 matching 10 bases. Looked up from germline, CDR1 is MNHEY and CDR2 is SVGAGI. Losses at the gene ends were 6 bases for V and 5 bases for J; bases not matched to a gene: 7. The CDR3 runs 14 residues. The chain's CDR3 is CASSTGQGLDEQYF. For the CDR3, the DNA is TGTGCCAGCAGCACGGGACAGGGGCTCGACGAGCAGTACTTC.

In this sample, this clonotype turned up many times. J is TRBJ1-5 and V is TRBV4-1; D remains ambiguous. Germline lookup yields CDR1 MGHRA and CDR2 YSYEKL. The V gene lost 0 bases and the J gene lost 0 bases, with 9 bases spanning the gap. The CDR3 covers 16 residues. The CDR3 coding sequence is TGCGCCAGCAGCCAAGAGGGCAGTTATAGCAATCAGCCCCAGCATTTT. This sequence encodes CASSQEGSYSNQPQHF.

This clonotype was counted ten times or more. The chain is built from TRBV6-2 or TRBV6-3 and TRBJ1-1, with D perhaps TRBD1 (5 bases). Trimming removed 2 bases from V and 5 bases from J, with 12 bases in between. CDR3 length: 14 amino acids. CDR1 MNHEY and CDR2 SVGEGT come from the germline V gene. CDR3 sequence (DNA): TGTGCCAGCAGTTACGGGCAGGGATCGACTGAAGCTTTCTTT. Translated: CASSYGQGSTEAFF.

This clonotype has just a few counts. The V gene is TRBV7-2, the J gene TRBJ2-7; 9 positions agree with TRBD1. This CDR3 spans 14 amino acids. Germline V gives CDR1 SGHTA, CDR2 FQGNSA. V gave up 5 bases and J gave up 3 bases; unmatched junction bases: 5. CDR3: CASSKGQGVYEQYF. As DNA, the CDR3 is TGTGCCAGCAGCAAGGGACAGGGCGTCTACGAGCAGTACTTC.

This clonotype was detected ten times or more. The chain has TRBV12-3 or TRBV12-4 and TRBJ2-3; 11 positions agree with TRBD2. The V segment lost 6 bases and the J segment 4 bases; nucleotides outside the gene matches: 9. CDR3 length: 16 amino acids. CDR3 nucleotides: TGTGCCAGCAGGCCCCCTAGCGGGAGGTTGGCAGATACGCAGTATTTT. Encoded protein: CASRPPSGRLADTQYF.

With respect to this clonotype: Since a much larger clone is just one base distant, this may be a read error. The chain combines TRBV12-3 or TRBV12-4 with TRBJ2-7; no reliable D call. The CDR3 has 14 residues. Trimming pared 7 bases from V and 5 bases from J, leaving 18 bases between. The CDR3 protein is CASKPEPEGNEQYF. Here the CDR3 DNA reads TGTGCCAGCAAGCCGGAACCCGAAGGAAACGAGCAGTACTTC.

This clonotype was counted between two and nine times. The rearrangement joins TRBV7-9 to TRBJ2-5; the match to TRBD1 covers 11 bases. Germline V gives CDR1 SEHNR, CDR2 FQNEAQ (reference sequence). This CDR3 is built from 15 residues. J lost 4 bases, V lost 4 bases, and 5 bases had no gene match. CDR3: CASSSSGTGGETQYF. Here the CDR3 DNA reads TGTGCCAGCAGCTCCTCCGGGACAGGGGGAGAGACCCAGTACTTC.

The CDR3 loop reads CASIKEGRNTEAFF. The CDR3 DNA sequence: TGTGCCAGCATCAAAGAGGGGAGGAACACTGAAGCTTTCTTT. The chain joins TRBV5-4 to TRBJ1-1; a weak D match, TRBD1 (5 bases). CDR1 is SGHNT and CDR2 is YYREEE in the germline V gene (reference sequence). The CDR3 is made up of 14 amino acids. Trimming took 6 bases from V and 1 from J, leaving 13 bases between them. Drawing the rest from reference TRBV5-4 and TRBJ1-1, the complete variable domain is ETGVTQSPTHLIKTRGQQVTLRCSSQSGHNTVSWYQQALGQGPQFIFQYYREEENGRGNFPPRFSGLQFPNYSSELNVNALELDDSALYLCASIKEGRNTEAFFGQGTRLTVV.

This clonotype came up a few times. The rearrangement links TRBV5-4 to TRBJ2-3, with 7 bases identical to TRBD1. Trimming cost V 2 bases and J 0 bases; bases outside gene matches: 6. In germline, CDR1 is SGHNT, CDR2 YYREEE (reference sequence). This CDR3 comprises 16 residues. The DNA of the CDR3 is TGTGCCAGCAGCTTCTATAACAGGGGTAGCACAGATACGCAGTATTTT. Translating it yields CASSFYNRGSTDTQYF. Based on the CDR3 plus reference TRBV5-4 and TRBJ2-3, the full variable domain is ETGVTQSPTHLIKTRGQQVTLRCSSQSGHNTVSWYQQALGQGPQFIFQYYREEENGRGNFPPRFSGLQFPNYSSELNVNALELDDSALYLCASSFYNRGSTDTQYFGPGTRLTVL.

The sample holds a few counts of this clonotype. This chain connects TRBV6-6 to TRBJ2-5, with 8 bases fitting TRBD2. The CDR3 is 14 amino acids. Germline CDR1 reads MNHNY; CDR2 reads SVGAGI (reference sequence). V lost 2 bases, J lost 4 bases, and 3 bases stayed unmatched. This CDR3 reads CASSYLTSGETQYF. CDR3 in DNA: TGTGCCAGCAGTTACCTTACTAGCGGAGAGACCCAGTACTTC.

The V call is TRBV6-5, the J call TRBJ2-7; tentative D call: TRBD1 (6 bases). Trimming took 6 bases from V and 2 from J, leaving 11 bases between them. The CDR3 consists of 13 residues. The germline V gene has CDR1 MNHEY and CDR2 SVGAGI. DNA of the CDR3: TGTGCCAGCAGCCAACAGGGAACCTACGAGCAGTACTTC. Translated, it gives CASSQQGTYEQYF.

At least ten counts were recorded for this clonotype. The DNA for the CDR3 is TGTGCCAGCAGTTACTGGGATGTGGACGGGACAGCAGTGTGGGAGCAGTACTTC. The encoded protein is CASSYWDVDGTAVWEQYF. The V call is TRBV6-2 or TRBV6-3, the J call TRBJ2-7, with 7 bases fitting TRBD1. Germline V lookup: CDR1 MNHEY, CDR2 SVGEGT. The junction had 19 bases not matched to a gene; V was cut back by 1 base and J by 7 bases. The CDR3 extends over 18 amino acids.

CDR3 residues: CASSLAYSGRSGEQYF. Written as DNA, the CDR3 is TGTGCCAGCAGCTTAGCGTATAGCGGGAGGTCGGGGGAGCAGTACTTC. V usage is TRBV11-2 and J usage is TRBJ2-7, with 10 nucleotides matching TRBD2. The CDR3 has 16 residues. J was trimmed by 7 bases and V by 1 base; bases with no gene match: 10. CDR1 SGHAT and CDR2 FQNNGV come from the germline V gene.

This rearrangement joins TRBV4-3 to TRBJ2-7; maybe TRBD1 (6 bases). Germline CDR1 and CDR2: LGHNA and YSLEER. The germline V and J ends were trimmed by 0 bases and 4 bases, with 13 bases remaining between them. This CDR3 is 15 amino acids long. CDR3 DNA: TGCGCCAGCAGCCAAGAGAACAGGGTTGTGTACGAGCAGTACTTC. This encodes CASSQENRVVYEQYF.